This T cell receptor beta chain was captured by sequencing in a study of shared clonotypes between healthy human individuals. Background on the study: A couple of women and a few men aged 18 to 49 served as donors. Used for every donor were three CD4 naive, three CD4 memory, two CD8 naive and one CD8 memory plate. Regarding the study as a whole: Non-shared clonotypes displayed generation probabilities falling below those of clonotypes present in all four donors.

Details on this clone: What it binds is unknown.

Only in-frame clones appear in the TCRdb table, and some are missing; sequencing was by immunoSEQ multiplex PCR. The sample carries some 1,400,000 clones, approximately 97% recorded once. The sequence came from a man aged 30 to 39 in good health. Sequencing used naive CD4+ T cells sorted from blood. The sample's subset: CD45RA+ positively selected.

For the CDR3, the DNA is TGTGCCACCCGGGTGTCTCCCGGGGAGCTGTTTTTT. It codes for CATRVSPGELFF. V usage is TRBV15 and J usage is TRBJ2-2; D is unclear. The germline CDR1 and CDR2 sequences are LNHNV and YYDKDF (reference sequence). The CDR3 runs to 12 residues. Trimming cost V 8 bases and J 6 bases, with 10 bases left between them.